Detailed here is one T cell receptor (beta chain). Time point described: newly diagnosed GD, antithyroid drugs for less than 3 months. From PBMCs, RNA was extracted and then used to make the TCR library. The entry originates in a study of regulatory T cells in long-lasting Graves disease. The TCR beta library used iRepertoire HTBI primers with Arm-PCR amplification of CDR3. One entry per CDR3 protein results from TCRdb running MiXCR on the multiplex PCR reads. Among roughly 320,000 distinct CDR3 sequences listed, 16% were seen once. The CDR3 length is 11 residues. Germline V gene lookup returns CDR1 SEHNR and CDR2 FQNEAQ (reference sequence). V was clipped by 8 bases and J by 2 bases, with 6 bases between them. Separately, the same data were catalogued under a study of T cells in Graves' hyperthyroidism and ophthalmopathy.

The chain joins TRBV7-9 to TRBJ2-5; no firm D call. The input for sequencing was peripheral blood mononuclear cells (PBMCs), taken at new diagnosis, from a patient treated with antithyroid drugs. This receptor was taken from a man aged 40-55 years with Graves disease. CDR3 region: CASALQETQYF. The CDR3 DNA is TGTGCCAGCGCTCTTCAAGAGACCCAGTACTTC.